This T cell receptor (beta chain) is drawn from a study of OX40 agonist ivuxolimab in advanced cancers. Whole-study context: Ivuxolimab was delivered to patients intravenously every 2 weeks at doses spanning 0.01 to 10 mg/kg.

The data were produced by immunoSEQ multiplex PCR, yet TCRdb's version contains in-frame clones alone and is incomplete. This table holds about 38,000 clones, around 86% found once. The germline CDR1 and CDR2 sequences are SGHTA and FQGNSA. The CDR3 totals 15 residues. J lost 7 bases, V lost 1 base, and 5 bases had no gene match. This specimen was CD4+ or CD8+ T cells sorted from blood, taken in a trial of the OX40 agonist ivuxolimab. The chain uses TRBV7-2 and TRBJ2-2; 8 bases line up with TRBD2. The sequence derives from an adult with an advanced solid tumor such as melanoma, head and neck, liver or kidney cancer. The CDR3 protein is CASSLVAGFVGELFF. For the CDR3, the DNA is TGTGCCAGCAGCTTAGTAGCGGGGTTCGTCGGGGAGCTGTTTTTT.